Shown below are 9 T cell receptor beta chains from a single sample sequenced in a study of regulatory T cells in long-lasting Graves disease. The time point is: persistent/refractory GD, antithyroid drugs over 5 years with positive TRAb. From PBMCs, RNA was extracted and then used to make the TCR library. HTBI primers from iRepertoire and Arm-PCR of CDR3 regions yielded the TCR beta libraries. MiXCR was run by TCRdb on the multiplex PCR reads, yielding one entry per CDR3 protein. The data hold a few hundred thousand distinct CDR3 sequences, with about a quarter observed a single time. The sequences come from peripheral blood mononuclear cells (PBMCs), collected when the disease was refractory, from a patient treated with antithyroid drugs. These receptors were taken from a female donor with Graves disease.

This clonotype has ten or more counts. V usage is TRBV9 and J usage is TRBJ2-7; D remains ambiguous. CDR3 length: 14 residues. The germline gives CDR1 SGDLS, CDR2 YYNGEE. The germline V and J ends were trimmed by 0 bases and 5 bases, with 12 bases remaining between them. CDR3 sequence reads: CASSVEVRSDEQYF. The CDR3 bases are TGTGCCAGCAGCGTAGAGGTCAGGAGCGACGAGCAGTACTTC.

The chain employs TRBV18 and TRBJ2-7, with 9 bases lining up with TRBD1. The V segment lost 4 bases and the J segment 6 bases; nucleotides outside the gene matches: 7. The CDR3 has 14 amino acids. Germline V gene sequence: CDR1 KGHSH, CDR2 LQKENI. The CDR3 DNA is TGTGCCAGCTCACACCGGGACAGGGTTTTCGAGCAGTACTTC. It codes for CASSHRDRVFEQYF. Full variable domain (missing parts from reference TRBV18 and TRBJ2-7): NAGVMQNPRHLVRRRGQEARLRCSPMKGHSHVYWYRQLPEEGLKFMVYLQKENIIDESGMPKERFSAEFPKEGPSILRIQQVVRGDSAAYFCASSHRDRVFEQYFGPGTRLTVT.

V and J are TRBV5-6 and TRBJ2-7; D remains unclear. The germline V and J ends were trimmed by 0 bases and 0 bases, with 4 bases remaining between them. Germline CDR1 is SGHDT and CDR2 is YYEEEE. This CDR3 is built from 13 residues. The DNA of the CDR3 is TGTGCCAGCAGCTTGGAACACTCCTACGAGCAGTACTTC. Its protein is CASSLEHSYEQYF.

This clonotype has at least ten counts. CDR3 coding DNA: TGTGCCAGCAGACCCCTAGCGGGAGAAGGAGAGACCCAGTACTTC. This sequence encodes CASRPLAGEGETQYF. The V and J genes are TRBV27 and TRBJ2-5; TRBD2 matches at 10 bases. Germline V CDR1 and CDR2: MNHEY, SMNVEV (reference sequence). CDR3 length: 15 amino acids. Losses at the gene ends were 6 bases for V and 4 bases for J; bases not matched to a gene: 8.

This clonotype was detected only a few times. V gene TRBV27 combines with J gene TRBJ2-7; a weak D match, TRBD1 (5 bases). Germline V gene data show CDR1 as MNHEY and CDR2 as SMNVEV (reference sequence). CDR3 length equals 17 residues. V gave up 5 bases and J gave up 2 bases, with 22 bases separating them. CDR3: CASSPTRATVHTYEQYF. CDR3 bases: TGTGCCAGCAGTCCTACGAGAGCGACAGTACATACCTACGAGCAGTACTTC.

The V call is TRBV27, the J call TRBJ1-1, with D unresolved. Germline loops: CDR1 MNHEY, CDR2 SMNVEV (reference sequence). The V end lost 3 bases, the J end lost 3 bases, and 8 bases lay between the germline ends. There are 13 residues in the CDR3. CDR3 sequence (DNA): TGTGCCAGCAGTTTGGCAGTGTACACTGAAGCTTTCTTT. This gives the protein CASSLAVYTEAFF.

This chain links TRBV9 with TRBJ2-7; no firm D call. Germline V gene sequence: CDR1 SGDLS, CDR2 YYNGEE. The CDR3 contains 15 residues. Trimming left V 2 bases short and J 0 bases short, with 12 bases between. The CDR3 sequence: CASSVSEAHSYEQYF. CDR3 in DNA: TGTGCCAGCAGCGTCTCAGAAGCGCACTCCTACGAGCAGTACTTC.

This clonotype was seen ten or more times. The chain links TRBV28 to TRBJ1-1; 8 positions match TRBD1. The junction had 14 bases not matched to a gene; V was cut back by 5 bases and J by 3 bases. Germline CDR1 and CDR2: MDHEN and SYDVKM. This CDR3 has 17 amino acids. The CDR3 DNA is TGTGCCAGCAGTCAACCGGGAGGAGACAGGGGACACACTGAAGCTTTCTTT. Translated: CASSQPGGDRGHTEAFF.

This clonotype occurred many times. The V and J genes are TRBV6-1 and TRBJ1-1; D ambiguous. Germline CDR1 reads MNHNS; CDR2 reads SASEGT. This CDR3 region has 14 residues. The V gene lost 4 bases and the J gene lost 3 bases, with 12 bases spanning the gap. DNA of the CDR3: TGTGCCAGCAGTGCCGACGCGGGTTACACTGAAGCTTTCTTT. Its protein product is CASSADAGYTEAFF.